This paragraph reports one TCR beta chain. The sample originates from a study of blood T cell repertoires in COVID-19. The wider study: There were acute and convalescent COVID-19 samples, and they came from the United States, Italy and Spain. Sources were T cells, B-cell-depleted T cells, or PBMCs; the material itself was cDNA or gDNA.

The authors' processing: Reference gene primer amplification gave estimated nucleated cell counts. Sequencing used immunoSEQ multiplex PCR; TCRdb keeps in-frame clones, though not all of them. V and J calls and clone size are those listed in that table; D and trimming were worked out from the DNA. The sample includes just under 350,000 clones, approximately 89% of them seen just once. V shed 2 bases and J shed 6 bases, with 17 bases lying between them. The CDR3 totals 16 residues. Germline-derived CDR1 and CDR2 are SGHVS and FQNEAQ. Sequenced material: peripheral blood. This rearrangement joins TRBV7-8 to TRBJ1-5; weak D call: TRBD1 (5 bases). The source of this sequence is a woman aged 18-29 years who had recovered from COVID-19. CDR3 in amino acids: CASSLRGRDPSQPQHF. CDR3 bases: TGTGCCAGCAGCTTACGCGGCAGGGATCCTAGTCAGCCCCAGCATTTT. The full variable domain, in which reference TRBV7-8 and TRBJ1-5 provide the parts outside the CDR3, is GAGVSQSPRYKVAKRGQDVALRCDPISGHVSLFWYQQALGQGPEFLTYFQNEAQLDKSGLPSDRFFAERPEGSVSTLKIQRTQQEDSAVYLCASSLRGRDPSQPQHFGDGTRLSIL.